One T cell receptor (beta chain) is described in this entry. Which antigen it targets is not known. This may come from a read error, since a much larger clone is one base off. Hyperthyroidism was defined as stable when no progression to ophthalmopathy occurred within 18 months of follow-up. Hyperthyroidism patients were newly diagnosed, were aged 18 to 65 years, and had a disease duration under 2 months. Anyone with other autoimmune diseases, uncontrolled infections, pregnancy or lactation was excluded from the study. Clinical symptoms, serum thyroxine, TRAb, thyroid ultrasound and orbital computed tomography formed the basis of the diagnosis. Ficoll-Paque density gradient centrifugation was used to isolate PBMCs from under 11 ml of fresh peripheral blood. Trizol reagent was used to extract the total RNA, and its quality was then checked on an Agilent 2100 Bioanalyzer. For repertoire sequencing, TCR beta CDR3 regions were amplified from RNA transcripts. HTBI primers and the Qiagen OneStep RT-PCR kit were used in a first-round RT-PCR, which was followed by a second-round multiplex PCR, size selection and purification. Libraries were sequenced on an Illumina HiSeq2000 using paired-end 100 bp reads. The published analysis was carried out like this. SOAPnuke was used for read processing, and reads with adapters, uncalled bases, a mean Phred below 15, or no exact constant-primer or identifier match were discarded. COPE v1.2.5 was used to merge the high-quality paired reads. Each unique nucleotide sequence was treated as a clonotype, and MiTCR v1.1 was used to align the clonotypes to the IMGT TRB V, D and J references. The analysis was limited to V-J combinations with a frequency above 0.0001, which together covered more than 98% of repertoires. For each V-J combination, a TCR clonal expansion and chaos score was defined as the ratio of F50 clonal expansion to chaos observed in the TCRdist matrix. Features were reduced by Welch's t-statistics and random forest to approximately 12 V-J combinations, which fed a naive Bayes classifier. The similarity between thyroid and blood repertoires was quantified using the Morisita-Horn index. The public reads were run again by TCRdb, first through fastp at Q25 and then through MiXCR, and only productive beta chains were kept. Each CDR3 protein appears once, grouped with its most common genes and DNA. TCRdb's processing, not the study's, gives the V and J calls here. For this sample the table gives about 620,000 distinct CDR3 sequences, of which about 20% were detected only once. Of the sample, around 6.5% is held by the ten largest clones.

This sample stems from a study of Graves' ophthalmopathy and Graves' hyperthyroidism (dated by TCRdb to 2017 to 2018). Background on the whole study: Peripheral blood was collected at initial diagnosis, prior to any treatment. The study used signatures of the TCR beta repertoire to tell Graves' ophthalmopathy apart from Graves' hyperthyroidism and to predict which patients would progress to ophthalmopathy. In total, 135 blood samples were TCR-sequenced: some 43 ophthalmopathy, roughly 77 hyperthyroidism and some 17 hyperthyroidism-to-ophthalmopathy patients. To explore V-J signatures that separate ophthalmopathy from hyperthyroidism, a discovery set of 100 patients was enrolled, consisting of approximately 44 with ophthalmopathy and fewer than 60 with stable hyperthyroidism. For independent validation, a separate cohort was made up of 18 to 20 hyperthyroidism patients plus 17 patients who later progressed from hyperthyroidism to ophthalmopathy. In several hyperthyroidism patients, the T-cell repertoires found in thyroid tissue were compared with those found in blood. Following sampling, methimazole starting at 30 mg daily was administered to hyperthyroidism patients, and high-dose intravenous methylprednisolone was administered to ophthalmopathy patients. The 85 to 100 discovery patients were divided at random into training and test sets in a 7:3 ratio. Study-wide findings and limitations: Among expanded thyroid clonotypes with frequency above 0.001, most also showed up in blood, which suggests that blood repertoires may reflect the thyroid immune response. Sample size was not statistically predetermined, and group allocation was not concealed from the investigators. In cross-validation, the 13-signature model distinguished ophthalmopathy from stable hyperthyroidism with about 89% sensitivity and about 81% specificity, while in the test set the corresponding values were about 80% and 75%. In validation, the model predicted ophthalmopathy progression with over 60% sensitivity and roughly 78% specificity; roughly 11 predicted patients were CT-confirmed with GO in a median of roughly 6.8 months.

Sequenced: peripheral blood. The source of this sequence is a woman between 18 and 29 years old with stable Graves' hyperthyroidism. Some clones in this sample may be carry-over from other donors' samples. Donor details come from another sample of the same person, matched by shared clones.

The nucleotide sequence is TGTGCCAGCAGTTACTCGGGACAGAACACCAGGGAGCTGTTTTTT. This sequence encodes CASSYSGQNTRELFF. The chain couples TRBV2 to TRBJ2-2; TRBD1 lines up with 7 middle nucleotides. From its cysteine to its phenylalanine, the CDR3 spans 15 amino acids. This entry keeps only the CDR3 DNA: 45 bases, framed from base 1. From the germline V gene, CDR1 is SNHLY and CDR2 is FYNNEI.